Listed below are T cell receptor beta chains from one sample, sequenced in a study of shared clonotypes between healthy human individuals. Using immunoSEQ multiplex PCR, the repertoire was profiled, and TCRdb retains in-frame clones only, with some absent. The sample carries about 460,000 clones, 75% to 80% recorded once. The sample was PBMCs. Receptor source: a woman aged 40 to 50 in good health. Some clones in this sample may be carry-over from other donors' samples. CDR3s include the opening cysteine and the closing phenylalanine or tryptophan.

v_call: TRBV5-6
j_call: TRBJ1-3
cdr3_aa: CASSLGTGVSGNTIYF

v_call: TRBV9
j_call: TRBJ2-3
cdr3_aa: CASSVGGLTGQGRSTQYF

v_call: TRBV9
j_call: TRBJ2-1
cdr3_aa: CASSVAGGSYNEQFF

v_call: TRBV19
j_call: TRBJ1-1
cdr3_aa: CASSIGPVNTEAFF

v_call: TRBV7-2
j_call: TRBJ1-5
cdr3_aa: CASSLATPNQPQHF

v_call: TRBV7-3
j_call: TRBJ2-1
cdr3_aa: CASSRIGTGQASYEQFF

v_call: TRBV2
j_call: TRBJ2-7
cdr3_aa: CASSGPGGGGEQYF

v_call: TRBV5-4
j_call: TRBJ2-7
cdr3_aa: CASSFDESYEQYF

v_call: TRBV28
j_call: TRBJ2-1
cdr3_aa: CASTGLAGEGYNEQFF

v_call: TRBV2
j_call: TRBJ2-7
cdr3_aa: CASRATPGLDHEQYF

v_call: TRBV6-1
j_call: TRBJ1-6
cdr3_aa: CASSESPGGASSPLHF

v_call: TRBV5-1
j_call: TRBJ1-6
cdr3_aa: CASSLGQGASLHF

v_call: TRBV7-9
j_call: TRBJ2-5
cdr3_aa: CASSMIGGETQYF

v_call: TRBV28
j_call: TRBJ1-5
cdr3_aa: CASSKQTRPDIYSNQPQHF

v_call: TRBV19
j_call: TRBJ2-3
cdr3_aa: CASSIGGTDTQYF

v_call: TRBV5-6
j_call: TRBJ2-5
cdr3_aa: CASSLGQGISTQYF

v_call: TRBV9
j_call: TRBJ2-2
cdr3_aa: CASSVDPGPELTGELFF

v_call: TRBV18
j_call: TRBJ2-1
cdr3_aa: CASSPLAGGPGNEQFF

v_call: TRBV18
j_call: TRBJ2-7
cdr3_aa: CASSPIAGGPDEQYF

v_call: TRBV6-1
j_call: TRBJ1-2
cdr3_aa: CASSDAAGTKGDGYTF

v_call: TRBV10-3
j_call: TRBJ2-5
cdr3_aa: CAISVEGSQGTQYF

v_call: TRBV7-9
j_call: TRBJ1-1
cdr3_aa: CASSLDFRDRVSTEAFF

v_call: TRBV7-8
j_call: TRBJ2-7
cdr3_aa: CASSLTSGSFSGEQYF

v_call: TRBV7-9
j_call: TRBJ2-3
cdr3_aa: CASSLARTDTQYF

v_call: TRBV5-1
j_call: TRBJ2-3
cdr3_aa: CASTPGGPTDTQYF

v_call: TRBV29-1
j_call: TRBJ2-3
cdr3_aa: CSVEGMGPRDTQYF

v_call: TRBV28
j_call: TRBJ2-7
cdr3_aa: CASRMMDGEQYF

v_call: TRBV7-9
j_call: TRBJ2-2
cdr3_aa: CASSADGPNTGELFF

v_call: TRBV28
j_call: TRBJ1-5
cdr3_aa: CASRSSESQHF

v_call: TRBV10-3
j_call: TRBJ1-5
cdr3_aa: CAISESSARTRNQPQHF

v_call: TRBV7-2
j_call: TRBJ2-7
cdr3_aa: CASSPQGLSYEQYF

v_call: TRBV5-4
j_call: TRBJ1-2
cdr3_aa: CASSSRGPGYTF

v_call: TRBV28
j_call: TRBJ2-4
cdr3_aa: CASRSGTVIAKNIQYF

v_call: TRBV5-1
j_call: TRBJ2-5
cdr3_aa: CASSSLGTAQETQYF

v_call: TRBV5-1
j_call: TRBJ2-1
cdr3_aa: CASSFTAKVDEQFF

v_call: TRBV4-1
j_call: TRBJ1-2
cdr3_aa: CASSPPQGRNYGYTF

v_call: TRBV9
j_call: TRBJ2-7
cdr3_aa: CASSVGASGGRIEQYF

v_call: TRBV18
j_call: TRBJ1-2
cdr3_aa: CASSPGDYGYTF

v_call: TRBV28
j_call: TRBJ2-5
cdr3_aa: CAGASGMGETQYF

v_call: TRBV4-3
j_call: TRBJ2-5
cdr3_aa: CASSPGLGRRGETQYF

v_call: TRBV30
j_call: TRBJ1-3
cdr3_aa: CAWSVLGASGNTIYF

v_call: TRBV27
j_call: TRBJ2-3
cdr3_aa: CASSFLGSTDTQYF

v_call: TRBV5-5
j_call: TRBJ1-3
cdr3_aa: CASSLRTGLSGNTIYF

v_call: TRBV29-1
j_call: TRBJ2-1
cdr3_aa: CSAGGINEQFF

v_call: TRBV5-1
j_call: TRBJ1-3
cdr3_aa: CASSLVPNLEGNTIYF

v_call: TRBV7-8
j_call: TRBJ2-3
cdr3_aa: CASSLDASTDTQYF

v_call: TRBV9
j_call: TRBJ2-3
cdr3_aa: CASSVVSDTQYF

v_call: TRBV7-3
j_call: TRBJ2-1
cdr3_aa: CASSLTTLAGANEQFF